These T cell receptor beta chains were read from a single sample in a study of T cells after yellow fever vaccination. TCRdb passed the 5' RACE reads through MiXCR, listing each CDR3 protein once. The sample holds some 390,000 distinct CDR3 sequences, around a sixth seen once. This specimen was PBMCs, taken before the yellow fever booster vaccination. Receptors originate from a man younger than 35 who received the YFV17D yellow fever vaccine. Both conserved end residues are part of each CDR3. A D gene is named only where the DNA matches it firmly. Rows may omit the clone size; those that give it use once, few, many or a size class.

d_gene,v_gene,abundance,j_gene,CDR3nt,CDR3aa
-,TRBV7-9,-,TRBJ1-4,TGTGCGGCGTCTAAGTCGCCTAATGAAAAACTGTTTTTT,CAASKSPNEKLFF
TRBD1,TRBV7-9,-,TRBJ2-4,TGTGCCAGCAGCCACAAAACAGGGGGATTGGCCAAAAACATTCAGTACTTC,CASSHKTGGLAKNIQYF
-,TRBV13,-,TRBJ2-5,TGTGCCAGCAGAAGAGGGGGGCCATTGTTAGAGACCCAGTACTTC,CASRRGGPLLETQYF
-,TRBV12-5,-,TRBJ2-5,TGTGCTAGTGCTACGAGGGGAGATGGGACCCAGTACTTC,CASATRGDGTQYF
TRBD1,TRBV20-1,few,TRBJ1-2,TGCAGTGCTAGTGAGGGACAGGGGGGATATGGCTACACCTTC,CSASEGQGGYGYTF
-,TRBV4-3,few,TRBJ2-1,TGCGCCAGCAGCCAAGATAGCTTGGGACACAATGAGCAGTTCTTC,CASSQDSLGHNEQFF
-,TRBV7-6,few,TRBJ1-2,TGTGCCAGCAGCTTAGCGCCCGGGGGCTATGGCTACACCTTC,CASSLAPGGYGYTF
-,TRBV28,few,TRBJ2-3,TGTGCCAGCAGTCGGGCCACAGATACGCAGTATTTT,CASSRATDTQYF
TRBD2,TRBV27,-,TRBJ2-3,TGTGCCAGCAGTCCCCGACTAGCGGGGGGATTGGATACGCAGTATTTT,CASSPRLAGGLDTQYF
-,TRBV20-1,-,TRBJ2-3,TGCAGTGCTCCTCCGGGACTCCGCACAGATACGCAGTATTTT,CSAPPGLRTDTQYF
-,TRBV3-1,-,TRBJ2-6,TGTGCCAGCGCAATGAACCTCGGACGGGATTCCTCTGGGGCCAACGTCCTGACTTTC,CASAMNLGRDSSGANVLTF
-,TRBV9,few,TRBJ2-1,TGTGCCAGCAGCGTAGGGGGGGACCACTCCTACAATGAGCAGTTCTTC,CASSVGGDHSYNEQFF
TRBD2,TRBV11-2,once,TRBJ2-5,TGTGCCAGCAGCTTAGGGGGACTAGCGGGAGGCCAAGATACCCAGTACTTC,CASSLGGLAGGQDTQYF
TRBD1,TRBV12-3/TRBV12-4,-,TRBJ1-5,TGTGCCAGCAAGGGGGGGGGGACAGGTTTCAATCAGCCCCAGCATTTT,CASKGGGTGFNQPQHF
TRBD2,TRBV20-1,few,TRBJ2-7,TGCAGTGCTAGGGGACTAGCGGGGATATACGAGCAGTACTTC,CSARGLAGIYEQYF
-,TRBV29-1,-,TRBJ2-1,TGCAGCGTCGCCTTAACATGGCCCAGCTCCTACAATGAGCAGTTCTTC,CSVALTWPSSYNEQFF
TRBD1,TRBV7-8,-,TRBJ2-1,TGTGCCAGCAGCCAATACAGGGGGTTGCGGAATAAGCAGTTCTTC,CASSQYRGLRNKQFF
TRBD2,TRBV7-2,-,TRBJ2-5,TGTGCCAGCAGCTTTTTTTGGGCTAGCGGAGAGACCCAGTACTTC,CASSFFWASGETQYF
TRBD1,TRBV29-1,many,TRBJ2-1,TGCAGCGTTGAAAGGGGGCGAGTCAATGAGCAGTTCTTC,CSVERGRVNEQFF
TRBD2,TRBV5-1,-,TRBJ2-1,TGCGCCAGCAGCCCGTCGACTAGCGGGGGAGTTGAGCAGTTCTTC,CASSPSTSGGVEQFF
TRBD2,TRBV12-3/TRBV12-4,-,TRBJ2-1,TGTGCCAGCAGTTCCCGGACTAGCGGGGGTAACAATGAGCAGTTCTTC,CASSSRTSGGNNEQFF
-,TRBV27,-,TRBJ2-7,TGTGCCAGCACCTTACGGTACGAGCAGTACTTC,CASTLRYEQYF
-,TRBV20-1,few,TRBJ1-1,TGCAGTGCTAGAGATCAATGGGCAGGAAGGGTTGAAGCTTTCTTT,CSARDQWAGRVEAFF
TRBD1,TRBV6-1,-,TRBJ2-6,TGTGCCAGCAGTGAATCCCAGGGGGCAACCGGGGCCAACGTCCTGACTTTC,CASSESQGATGANVLTF
-,TRBV6-2/TRBV6-3,-,TRBJ2-1,TGTGCCAGCAGTTCTCGACTATCGTGGCAGTTCTTC,CASSSRLSWQFF
-,TRBV12-3/TRBV12-4,-,TRBJ1-2,TGTGCCAGCAGTTTTCGGGCTTCAGGGGGCTACACCTTC,CASSFRASGGYTF
-,TRBV12-3/TRBV12-4,few,TRBJ2-7,TGTGCCAGCAGTTTTGGGGGGGGGCTCCAGATCGAGCAGTACTTC,CASSFGGGLQIEQYF
-,TRBV5-1,few,TRBJ2-4,TGCGCCAGCAGCTTGACTCCTGGGGAAAACATTCAGTACTTC,CASSLTPGENIQYF
-,TRBV6-6,few,TRBJ2-7,TGTGCCAGCAGTTACGGCCGGGAACGGGGCGAGCAGTACTTC,CASSYGRERGEQYF
-,TRBV7-6,many,TRBJ2-3,TGTGCCAGCAGCTTATGGCGAGATACGCAGTATTTT,CASSLWRDTQYF
-,TRBV6-2/TRBV6-3,once,TRBJ2-1,TGTGCCAGCAGTTTCTGGACAGAGATCAATGAGCAGTTCTTC,CASSFWTEINEQFF
-,TRBV5-1,many,TRBJ2-5,TGCGCCAGCAGCTTGGTCAGCCAAGAGACCCAGTACTTC,CASSLVSQETQYF
TRBD1,TRBV24-1,-,TRBJ2-2,TGTGCCACCAGCGCCGGGGACAGGGGGTCGAACACCGGGGAGCTGTTTTTT,CATSAGDRGSNTGELFF
-,TRBV6-6,-,TRBJ1-5,TGTGCCAGCAGTAATTTGGGGTATAGCAATCAGCCCCAGCATTTT,CASSNLGYSNQPQHF
-,TRBV18,few,TRBJ1-2,TGTGCCAGCTCACCAGAGGGTAACTATGGCTACACCTTC,CASSPEGNYGYTF
TRBD1,TRBV15,many,TRBJ1-2,TGTGCCACCAGCAGGGACAGGGATGGCTACACCTTC,CATSRDRDGYTF
-,TRBV5-1,-,TRBJ2-5,TGCGCCAGCAGCCCCTGGTCGGGAGAACAAGAGACCCAGTACTTC,CASSPWSGEQETQYF
-,TRBV4-3,-,TRBJ2-5,TGCGCCAGCAGCCAAGAGCTAGATCGGCAAGAGACCCAGTACTTC,CASSQELDRQETQYF
TRBD1,TRBV6-2/TRBV6-3,-,TRBJ2-6,TGTGCCAGCACCAAGACAGGGGACAGCTCTGGGGCCAACGTCCTGACTTTC,CASTKTGDSSGANVLTF
TRBD2,TRBV20-1,few,TRBJ2-1,TGCAGTGCTAGAGGATCCGGGGGGGGTATCAATGAGCAGTTCTTC,CSARGSGGGINEQFF
-,TRBV5-5,-,TRBJ1-6,TGTGCCAGCAGCTTGGGGACGGAAGTTAGGAATTCACCCCTCCACTTT,CASSLGTEVRNSPLHF
TRBD2,TRBV3-1,-,TRBJ2-1,TGTGCCAGCAGCCAAGTATTAGCGGGGGGGTCGGGTGAGCAGTTCTTC,CASSQVLAGGSGEQFF
-,TRBV5-1,-,TRBJ2-1,TGCGCCAGCAGCCCGGAGGCGGGCCCGGCCTACAATGAGCAGTTCTTC,CASSPEAGPAYNEQFF
TRBD2,TRBV7-8,few,TRBJ2-3,TGTGCCAGCAGCTTAGTAGCGGGGGGGCAATCGGATACGCAGTATTTT,CASSLVAGGQSDTQYF
TRBD2,TRBV12-3/TRBV12-4,few,TRBJ2-3,TGTGCCAGCAGTTTATTAGCGGGGGGCGGAGATACGCAGTATTTT,CASSLLAGGGDTQYF
-,TRBV12-3/TRBV12-4,many,TRBJ2-7,TGTGCCAGCAGTTTGGGGGGGGCCCTCTCCTACGAGCAGTACTTC,CASSLGGALSYEQYF